These 14 T cell receptor beta chains were all obtained from the same sample, sequenced in a study of beta chain features in type 1 diabetes. Whole-study findings and limits: Shortening of TCRB CDR3s, moderate but significant, appeared in all four CD4+ subsets of Type 1 diabetes patients.

Sequenced material consisted of expressed TCRB transcripts (all of the isolated RNA was reverse transcribed). TCRdb's table, derived via immunoSEQ multiplex PCR, lists solely in-frame clones and lacks some. The profile shows about 740,000 clones, roughly 13% of them singletons. No antigens are known for them. Sequences were obtained from naive CD4+ T cells from blood. These receptor sequences come from a man aged 18 to 30 with type 1 diabetes.

This clone was picked up a small number of times. This CDR3 reads CASSPLTGGISSYNEQFF. The CDR3 coding sequence is TGTGCCAGCAGCCCATTGACAGGGGGCATTAGCTCCTACAATGAGCAGTTCTTC. This chain uses TRBV11-2 with TRBJ2-1; TRBD1 matches 10 bases. CDR1 SGHAT and CDR2 FQNNGV come from the germline V gene. The CDR3 has 18 residues. J lost 0 bases, V lost 5 bases, and 10 bases had no gene match.

The rearrangement uses TRBV11-3 and TRBJ2-7, with D possibly being TRBD1 (6 bases). CDR1 and CDR2 (germline): SGHNT, YENEEA. This CDR3 has 15 residues. V was trimmed by 5 bases and J by 5 bases, leaving 19 bases between them. CDR3 coding DNA: TGTGCCAGCAGCCGTGCCGGGACAACCTCGGACGAGCAGTACTTC. Its translation is CASSRAGTTSDEQYF.

This clone was seen a few times. The V call is TRBV7-2, the J call TRBJ2-5; D is uncertain. The CDR3 is made up of 14 amino acids. V was cut by 0 bases and J by 1 base, with 6 bases left in between. The germline V gene has CDR1 SGHTA and CDR2 FQGNSA. CDR3 residues: CASSLARSQETQYF. CDR3 DNA sequence: TGTGCCAGCAGCTTAGCCCGGTCCCAAGAGACCCAGTACTTC.

This clone was picked up one time. The chain combines TRBV30 with TRBJ2-5; D is perhaps TRBD1 (6 bases). V lost 3 bases to trimming and J lost 0 bases, with 11 bases between them. The CDR3 is 14 amino acids. Germline loops: CDR1 GTSNPN, CDR2 SVGIG (reference sequence). This chain's CDR3 is CAWSPGVDQETQYF. CDR3 nucleotides: TGTGCCTGGAGCCCAGGGGTAGACCAAGAGACCCAGTACTTC.

This clone was observed a handful of times. The CDR3: CASSPWTQGPPPNGYTF. The CDR3 DNA reads as TGTGCCAGCAGTCCTTGGACCCAGGGTCCCCCTCCGAATGGCTACACCTTC. The chain employs TRBV27 and TRBJ1-2; maybe TRBD1 (5 bases). Trimming shortened V by 5 bases and J by 6 bases, and 25 bases separated the two germline ends. This CDR3 region has 17 residues. Germline CDR1 and CDR2: MNHEY and SMNVEV (reference sequence).

This clone was observed a handful of times. This sample includes further DNA sequences coding for the same CDR3. This chain links TRBV19 with TRBJ1-5; D perhaps matches TRBD1 (5 bases). CDR1 and CDR2 (germline): LNHDA, SQIVND (reference sequence). The CDR3 has 14 residues. The V end lost 6 bases, the J end lost 2 bases, and 11 bases lay between the germline ends. CDR3 nucleotide sequence: TGTGCCAGTAGCCCTACAGGAGGCAATCAGCCCCAGCATTTT. This translates into CASSPTGGNQPQHF.

This chain links TRBV6-5 with TRBJ2-7, with 7 bases that match TRBD1. Trimming removed 5 bases from V and 3 bases from J; junction bases left unmatched: 4. This CDR3 is built from 13 residues. Germline-derived CDR1 and CDR2 are MNHEY and SVGAGI. CDR3 sequence (DNA): TGTGCCAGCAGTCGGGACAGCCTCTACGAGCAGTACTTC. As protein: CASSRDSLYEQYF.

This clone showed up just a few times. V and J are TRBV11-2 and TRBJ2-1; the D is unclear. The ends were cut back, 10 bases at V and 5 bases at J, with 12 bases in the middle. The CDR3 spans 12 residues. The V gene's germline CDR1 is SGHAT and CDR2 FQNNGV. In DNA form, the CDR3 reads TGTGCCACTACTGACTCTCACAATGAGCAGTTCTTC. Translating it yields CATTDSHNEQFF.

The chain is built from TRBV28 and TRBJ2-7; possibly TRBD2 for D (6 bases). The ends were cut back, 9 bases at V and 5 bases at J, with 20 bases in the middle. CDR1 and CDR2 from the germline V gene are MDHEN and SYDVKM. The CDR3 is 14 residues long. The CDR3 loop is CASRLDYVNDEQYF. The CDR3 region has the DNA TGTGCCAGTAGATTGGACTACGTCAACGACGAGCAGTACTTC.

The chain combines TRBV6-5 with TRBJ1-6; 12 nucleotides match TRBD1. The germline V gene encodes CDR1 MNHEY and CDR2 SVGAGI. V lost 6 bases and J lost 14; bases outside the gene matches: 8. The CDR3 has 14 residues. The chain's CDR3 is CASRPGQGARALHF. In nucleotides, the CDR3 is TGTGCCAGCAGACCGGGACAGGGGGCCCGCGCCCTCCACTTT.

CDR3 DNA sequence: TGTGCCATCAGGTACCGGGACAGGGACACTGAAGCTTTCTTT. Its translation is CAIRYRDRDTEAFF. The rearrangement links TRBV10-3 to TRBJ1-1; 9 bases map to TRBD1. J was trimmed by 3 bases and V by 6 bases; bases with no gene match: 5. Germline loops: CDR1 ENHRY, CDR2 SYGVKD. This CDR3 has 14 residues.

The rearrangement uses TRBV9 and TRBJ2-7; 7 nucleotides line up with TRBD1. The ends lost 4 bases at V and 7 bases at J; junction bases unmatched: 11. The CDR3 totals 14 residues. The germline CDR1 and CDR2 sequences are SGDLS and YYNGEE. The CDR3 sequence: CASSPQTGSREQYF. In nucleotides, the CDR3 is TGTGCCAGCAGCCCTCAGACAGGGTCAAGGGAGCAGTACTTC. Together with reference TRBV9 and TRBJ2-7, the CDR3 gives the full variable domain: DSGVTQTPKHLITATGQRVTLRCSPRSGDLSVYWYQQSLDQGLQFLIQYYNGEERAKGNILERFSAQQFPDLHSELNLSSLELGDSALYFCASSPQTGSREQYFGPGTRLTVT.

The V gene is TRBV7-2, the J gene TRBJ2-7; 11 nucleotides match TRBD1. The CDR3 contains 13 residues. Germline trimming cut 4 bases from V and 9 bases from J; bases unmatched to any gene: 5. Looked up from germline, CDR1 is SGHTA and CDR2 is FQGNSA. CDR3 sequence: CASSSDRGRWQYF. The CDR3, as DNA: TGTGCCAGCAGCTCGGACAGGGGGCGATGGCAGTACTTC.

The rearrangement links TRBV2 to TRBJ1-1; maybe TRBD1 (5 bases). The V gene lost 6 bases and the J gene lost 1 base, with 9 bases spanning the gap. Germline values: CDR1 SNHLY, CDR2 FYNNEI. The CDR3 totals 13 residues. CDR3 sequence (DNA): TGTGCCAGCAGGTTGACAGAGAACACTGAAGCTTTCTTT. This codes for CASRLTENTEAFF.